What follows are 9 T cell receptor beta chains derived from one specimen sequenced in a study of shared clonotypes between healthy human individuals. Profiled with immunoSEQ multiplex PCR; TCRdb holds only in-frame clones, not every one. The sample lists about 1 million clones, about 76% occurring once. Sample: memory CD4+ T cells sorted from blood. Subset indicated: CD45RA-negative fraction. The origin of the receptors is a man younger than 35 in good health.

The chain couples TRBV5-4 to TRBJ1-6; possibly TRBD1 for D (5 bases). The germline V and J ends were trimmed by 1 base and 14 bases, with 16 bases remaining between them. Germline CDR1 is SGHNT and CDR2 is YYREEE (reference sequence). This CDR3 comprises 14 residues. The CDR3 loop reads CASSLKGALGSLHF. In nucleotides, the CDR3 is TGTGCCAGCAGCTTGAAAGGGGCCCTCGGGTCCCTCCACTTT.

The chain uses TRBV27 and TRBJ2-3; TRBD2 agrees at 12 bases. The germline V gene encodes CDR1 MNHEY and CDR2 SMNVEV (reference sequence). V lost 3 bases and J lost 4; bases outside the gene matches: 8. The CDR3 has 17 residues. The CDR3 is CASSFKTSGSNADTQYF. DNA for the CDR3: TGTGCCAGCAGTTTTAAGACTAGCGGGAGTAACGCAGATACGCAGTATTTT.

In its sample, this clone was seen once. The chain links TRBV7-2 to TRBJ2-3; D unclear. The germline V gene has CDR1 SGHTA and CDR2 FQGNSA. CDR3 length equals 11 residues. Trimming removed 5 bases at V and 8 bases at J, with 8 bases between. In DNA, the CDR3 is TGTGCCAGCAGCGACGTGGGTACGCAGTATTTT. This codes for CASSDVGTQYF.

This clone has only one observation. The chain employs TRBV6-4 and TRBJ2-1, with 9 bases matching TRBD1. V lost 0 bases, J lost 4 bases, and 4 bases stayed unmatched. The CDR3 runs to 16 residues. CDR1 and CDR2 (germline): MRHNA, SNTAGT. The CDR3 spells CASSDSRTGAYNEQFF. DNA for the CDR3: TGTGCCAGCAGTGACTCCAGGACAGGGGCTTACAATGAGCAGTTCTTC.

The gene calls are TRBV5-1 and TRBJ1-1, with D possibly TRBD1 on 6 matching bases. This CDR3 comprises 15 residues. V lost 4 bases to trimming and J lost 8 bases, with 21 bases between them. Germline CDR1 SGHRS, CDR2 YFSETQ. The CDR3 reads CASSPDPSRGREAFF. The CDR3 nucleotides are TGCGCCAGCAGCCCAGATCCAAGCAGGGGCAGAGAAGCTTTCTTT.

The chain couples TRBV25-1 to TRBJ2-3; D call uncertain. The length of the CDR3 is 12 residues. The ends were cut back, 6 bases at V and 2 bases at J, with 6 bases in the middle. Germline CDR1 MGHDK, CDR2 SYGVNS. CDR3 protein: CASRGNTDTQYF. CDR3 in DNA: TGTGCCAGCAGGGGGAACACAGATACGCAGTATTTT.

This clone was seen a handful of times. The V gene is TRBV19, the J gene TRBJ1-1; D is uncertain. This CDR3 spans 12 amino acids. The V end was cut by 6 bases, the J end by 3 bases, with 8 bases between. CDR1 is LNHDA and CDR2 is SQIVND in the germline V gene (reference sequence). This CDR3 reads CASRRTDTEAFF. The CDR3 DNA reads as TGTGCCAGTAGGAGGACGGACACTGAAGCTTTCTTT.

This clone showed up just once. The J gene is TRBJ2-3, the V gene TRBV18; 11 bases agree with TRBD2. The CDR3 has 15 amino acids. Losses at the gene ends were 6 bases for V and 3 bases for J; bases not matched to a gene: 5. The germline gives CDR1 KGHSH, CDR2 LQKENI. Written as DNA, the CDR3 is TGTGCCAGCTCCCTCCTAGCGGGAGGAACAGATACGCAGTATTTT. This translates into CASSLLAGGTDTQYF.

This clone was observed a few times. This chain uses TRBV9 with TRBJ1-1; 9 positions match TRBD1. The CDR3 runs 16 residues. Germline V lookup: CDR1 SGDLS, CDR2 YYNGEE. The V segment lost 4 bases and the J segment 6 bases; nucleotides outside the gene matches: 13. The DNA for the CDR3 is TGTGCCAGCAGCCCCCTAGGGACAGGGACGTCCTCTGAAGCTTTCTTT. It is translated as CASSPLGTGTSSEAFF.